Listed here are 26 T cell receptor beta chains from one sample, sequenced in a study of T cell changes during pregnancy in multiple sclerosis. Sequenced by immunoSEQ multiplex PCR; TCRdb stores in-frame clones only, minus some. In the table there are tens of thousands of clones, about nine tenths of which are singletons. This specimen was CD8+ T cells from peripheral blood mononuclear cells, taken in the second trimester of pregnancy. The receptors derive from a female donor with multiple sclerosis, enrolled in a pregnancy study.

This clone turned up a few times. The genes are TRBV11-2 and TRBJ1-2; D not certain. The length of the CDR3 is 13 residues. Germline V gene sequence: CDR1 SGHAT, CDR2 FQNNGV. Trimming stripped 2 bases from V and 2 bases from J, with 6 bases between. This CDR3 reads CASSLSLNYGYTF. CDR3 DNA: TGTGCCAGCAGCTTATCCCTGAACTATGGCTACACCTTC.

The chain carries TRBV6-5 and TRBJ2-7; 9 bases line up with TRBD1. CDR3 length: 15 residues. Per the germline V gene, CDR1 is MNHEY and CDR2 is SVGAGI. The junction had 9 bases not matched to a gene; V was cut back by 6 bases and J by 3 bases. The CDR3 reads CASSPEQGADYEQYF. CDR3 DNA sequence: TGTGCCAGCAGCCCCGAACAGGGGGCGGACTACGAGCAGTACTTC.

The genes are TRBV19 and TRBJ1-1; a possible D gene is TRBD1 (5 bases). The germline V gene has CDR1 LNHDA and CDR2 SQIVND (reference sequence). The CDR3 runs to 18 residues. V lost 3 bases to trimming and J lost 3 bases, with 23 bases between them. The CDR3 bases are TGTGCCAGTAGTATCGGGTCAGCCATCACACGGGGGGACACTGAAGCTTTCTTT. Translated: CASSIGSAITRGDTEAFF.

CDR3 sequence: CASSQGEGEGPWDNEQFF. The CDR3 bases are TGCGCCAGCAGCCAAGGAGAGGGGGAGGGCCCATGGGACAATGAGCAGTTCTTC. The V and J genes are TRBV4-1 and TRBJ2-1; a possible D gene is TRBD2 (7 bases). CDR1 is MGHRA, CDR2 YSYEKL, per germline. V lost 1 base, J lost 5 bases, and 21 bases lay in between. This CDR3 is built from 18 residues.

The chain combines TRBV5-8 with TRBJ2-2, with 7 positions matching TRBD1. CDR1 is SGHTS, CDR2 YDEGEE, per germline. The CDR3 consists of 15 residues. The J segment lost 0 bases and the V segment lost 5 bases, leaving 4 bases of the junction unmatched. CDR3 DNA: TGTGCCAGCAGTTGGGGACAGACGAACACCGGGGAGCTGTTTTTT. It yields the protein CASSWGQTNTGELFF.

The rearrangement links TRBV7-6 to TRBJ2-7; D unresolved. The V gene's germline CDR1 is SGHVS and CDR2 FNYEAQ. Trimming stripped 4 bases from V and 5 bases from J, with 12 bases between. The CDR3 covers 13 residues. The CDR3 region has the DNA TGTGCCAGCAGCTACCAGACGGCGGACGAGCAGTACTTC. Translating gives CASSYQTADEQYF.

The CDR3 region is CASSDSRNYGYTF. The CDR3 DNA reads as TGCGCCAGCAGTGACTCCAGGAACTATGGCTACACCTTC. The V call is TRBV10-2, the J call TRBJ1-2; D gene ambiguous. The germline V gene encodes CDR1 WSHSY and CDR2 SAAADI. The germline V and J ends were trimmed by 3 bases and 2 bases, with 7 bases remaining between them. This CDR3 region has 13 residues.

The rearrangement links TRBV5-4 to TRBJ1-1; no firm D call. V lost 4 bases to trimming and J lost 0 bases, with 7 bases between them. This CDR3 has 13 amino acids. CDR1 and CDR2 (germline): SGHNT, YYREEE (reference sequence). CDR3 region: CASSPVMNTEAFF. The CDR3 coding sequence is TGTGCCAGCAGCCCCGTAATGAACACTGAAGCTTTCTTT.

This clone came up a few times. The J gene is TRBJ1-1, the V gene TRBV10-2, with D unclear. CDR1 and CDR2 from the germline V gene are WSHSY and SAAADI. V shed 10 bases and J shed 7 bases, with 19 bases lying between them. The CDR3 runs to 13 residues. The CDR3 reads CATSLDVGHEAFF. DNA of the CDR3: TGCGCCACCAGCCTCGATGTCGGTCATGAAGCTTTCTTT.

The J gene is TRBJ2-5, the V gene TRBV4-1; 10 bases map to TRBD2. The ends lost 0 bases at V and 4 bases at J; junction bases unmatched: 11. The CDR3 spans 18 residues. Germline CDR1 reads MGHRA; CDR2 reads YSYEKL. The CDR3: CASSQDGASGRFGETQYF. CDR3 in DNA: TGCGCCAGCAGCCAAGATGGGGCTAGCGGGAGATTCGGAGAGACCCAGTACTTC.

The gene calls are TRBV6-5 and TRBJ2-1; 7 positions agree with TRBD1. The length of the CDR3 is 12 residues. Per germline, CDR1 MNHEY and CDR2 SVGAGI. V lost 3 bases to trimming and J lost 15 bases; unmatched junction nucleotides: 8. The CDR3 loop reads CASSYAKDRRFF. The CDR3 DNA reads as TGTGCCAGCAGTTATGCCAAGGACAGGAGGTTCTTC.

CDR3 nucleotide sequence: TGTGCCAGCAGCTGGCGGTACAATGAGCAGTTCTTC. It is translated as CASSWRYNEQFF. This sequence joins TRBV7-9 and TRBJ2-1; D unresolved. Germline V lookup: CDR1 SEHNR, CDR2 FQNEAQ (reference sequence). The CDR3 runs 12 residues. Trimming pared 4 bases from V and 4 bases from J, leaving 5 bases between.

V is TRBV7-6 and J is TRBJ2-3; the D gene is possibly TRBD2 (6 bases). Germline V lookup: CDR1 SGHVS, CDR2 FNYEAQ. This CDR3 contains 17 residues. Trimming stripped 7 bases from V and 5 bases from J, with 25 bases between. CDR3: CASTPGPGGTFGDTQYF. The CDR3 DNA is TGTGCCAGCACCCCCGGCCCCGGGGGAACCTTTGGAGATACGCAGTATTTT.

The V call is TRBV10-2, the J call TRBJ1-5, with D hard to call. The germline V and J ends were trimmed by 2 bases and 7 bases, with 6 bases remaining between them. The CDR3 sequence is 12 residues long. CDR1 and CDR2 from the germline V gene are WSHSY and SAAADI. CDR3 residues: CASSEAGQPQHF. In DNA form, the CDR3 reads TGCGCCAGCAGTGAGGCGGGGCAGCCCCAGCATTTT.

CDR3 amino acids: CASSYSRDKYNTEAFF. DNA for the CDR3: TGTGCCAGCAGTTACTCCAGGGACAAGTATAACACTGAAGCTTTCTTT. This chain connects TRBV6-6 to TRBJ1-1, with D perhaps TRBD1 (6 bases). Germline V CDR1 and CDR2: MNHNY, SVGAGI (reference sequence). The length of the CDR3 is 16 residues. V dropped 0 bases and J dropped 2 bases, with 13 bases sitting between them.

The chain recombines TRBV19 with TRBJ1-1, with D unresolved. Germline CDR1 LNHDA, CDR2 SQIVND (reference sequence). Trimming shortened V by 8 bases and J by 1 base, and 14 bases separated the two germline ends. The CDR3 is made up of 14 amino acids. The CDR3 nucleotides are TGTGCCAGTCTATCGGGATGGGAGAACACTGAAGCTTTCTTT. Translated, it gives CASLSGWENTEAFF. Full variable domain (remainder filled in from reference TRBV19 and TRBJ1-1): DGGITQSPKYLFRKEGQNVTLSCEQNLNHDAMYWYRQDPGQGLRLIYYSQIVNDFQKGDIAEGYSVSREKKESFPLTVTSAQKNPTAFYLCASLSGWENTEAFFGQGTRLTVV.

The CDR3 spells CASSQESGSSYEQYF. The DNA for the CDR3 is TGCGCCAGCAGCCAAGAGTCCGGGAGCTCCTACGAGCAGTACTTC. The V call is TRBV4-1, the J call TRBJ2-7; a weak D match, TRBD2 (6 bases). The germline V gene encodes CDR1 MGHRA and CDR2 YSYEKL. The length of the CDR3 is 15 residues. The V gene lost 0 bases and the J gene lost 0 bases, with 9 bases spanning the gap.

V gene TRBV11-2 combines with J gene TRBJ1-5; D is perhaps TRBD1 (6 bases). The CDR3 is 16 residues long. CDR1 SGHAT and CDR2 FQNNGV come from the germline V gene. Trimming shortened V by 0 bases and J by 6 bases, and 15 bases separated the two germline ends. The CDR3, as DNA: TGTGCCAGCAGCTTAGAAGCATCAGGGGTTGGTCAGCCCCAGCATTTT. Translation gives CASSLEASGVGQPQHF.

This CDR3 is CASSLRGWDTEAFF. CDR3 nucleotide sequence: TGTGCCAGCAGCTTGAGGGGGTGGGACACTGAAGCTTTCTTT. The chain is built from TRBV5-6 and TRBJ1-1, with D possibly being TRBD1 (6 bases). The CDR3 has 14 amino acids. Trimming removed 1 base at V and 3 bases at J, with 10 bases between. From germline, CDR1 is SGHDT and CDR2 YYEEEE.

This chain connects TRBV2 to TRBJ1-1; 7 bases are shared with TRBD1. The CDR3 length is 14 residues. Germline CDR1 reads SNHLY; CDR2 reads FYNNEI. The trim removed 6 bases at V and 5 bases at J, leaving 9 bases unmatched. The CDR3 bases are TGTGCCAGCAGCCGAACAGGGGAGTCTACTGAAGCTTTCTTT. It yields the protein CASSRTGESTEAFF.

CDR3: CASSKQGRVDEQFF. Written as DNA, the CDR3 is TGCGCCAGCAGTAAACAGGGAAGGGTAGATGAGCAGTTCTTC. The chain recombines TRBV4-3 with TRBJ2-1; D may be TRBD1 (6 bases). V was pared by 6 bases and J by 8 bases, with 17 bases between. Germline-derived CDR1 and CDR2 are LGHNA and YSLEER. The CDR3 is 14 amino acids.

This rearrangement joins TRBV4-1 to TRBJ2-5, with 9 bases that match TRBD1. This CDR3 has 15 amino acids. Trimming took 1 base from V and 4 from J; bases not matched to a gene: 4. Germline V gene data show CDR1 as MGHRA and CDR2 as YSYEKL. CDR3 amino acids: CASSQGTGEGETQYF. The CDR3 bases are TGCGCCAGCAGCCAAGGGACAGGGGAGGGAGAGACCCAGTACTTC.

The V and J genes are TRBV7-9 and TRBJ2-3; weak D call: TRBD2 (6 bases). The CDR3 spans 14 residues. The ends were cut back, 3 bases at V and 1 base at J, with 8 bases in the middle. Germline CDR1 SEHNR, CDR2 FQNEAQ (reference sequence). The CDR3 coding sequence is TGTGCCAGCAGCTTTCCGGGAGGCACAGATACGCAGTATTTT. Its protein product is CASSFPGGTDTQYF.

This rearrangement joins TRBV27 to TRBJ1-1; no clear D. The V and J ends lost 1 base and 6 bases respectively, with 9 bases between them. CDR3 size: 13 residues. The germline V gene encodes CDR1 MNHEY and CDR2 SMNVEV (reference sequence). The CDR3 loop reads CASSLYGQSEAFF. CDR3 sequence (DNA): TGTGCCAGCAGTTTATATGGGCAATCTGAAGCTTTCTTT.

This clone occurred once. The J gene is TRBJ2-4, the V gene TRBV7-2; D not certain. CDR3 size: 16 residues. Germline V CDR1 and CDR2: SGHTA, FQGNSA. Trimming left V 1 base short and J 1 base short, with 11 bases between. The CDR3 protein is CASSLGPSQAKNIQYF. The CDR3 DNA follows: TGTGCCAGCAGCTTAGGCCCATCCCAGGCCAAAAACATTCAGTACTTC.

The chain links TRBV7-9 to TRBJ2-1; 11 nucleotides agree with TRBD1. The J segment lost 4 bases and the V segment lost 4 bases, leaving 3 bases of the junction unmatched. The CDR3 loop spans 15 amino acids. Germline CDR1 is SEHNR and CDR2 is FQNEAQ (reference sequence). DNA of the CDR3: TGTGCCAGCAGCTCAGGACAGGGGGCTTACAATGAGCAGTTCTTC. Translated: CASSSGQGAYNEQFF.